This note documents a single TCR beta chain sequence. Trimming shortened V by 2 bases and J by 3 bases, and 16 bases separated the two germline ends. The CDR3 is 16 amino acids. The V gene's germline CDR1 is LNHDA and CDR2 SQIVND (reference sequence). The sample belongs to a study of OX40 agonist ivuxolimab in advanced cancers. About the research overall: One patient with hepatocellular carcinoma and two with cutaneous melanoma, three in all, had partial responses.

Clones were sequenced by immunoSEQ multiplex PCR, and TCRdb holds only the in-frame ones, with some missing. Seen here are about 88,000 clones, under 85% observed once, and the top ten hold 3.5% to 4%. The sample in question was CD4+ or CD8+ T cells sorted from blood, obtained in a trial of the OX40 agonist ivuxolimab. The source is an adult with an advanced solid tumor such as melanoma, head and neck, liver or kidney cancer. The chain employs TRBV19 and TRBJ1-1, with D possibly matching TRBD1 (6 bases). CDR3 nucleotide sequence: TGTGCCAGTAGTATACTGGGGAACAGGGCCGACACTGAAGCTTTCTTT. Its protein is CASSILGNRADTEAFF.